This TCR beta chain was recorded in a study of cytomegalovirus exposure and HLA in healthy donors. Of note for this clone: Its specificity is not known.

This CDR3 is built from 15 residues. The V and J ends lost 3 bases and 2 bases respectively, with 14 bases between them. The germline V gene encodes CDR1 MGHRA and CDR2 YSYEKL. Whole-study results and caveats: Equally common other TCR beta chains were less clonally expanded than HLA-associated ones, a later analysis found. Productive rates of about 87% or about 30% were seen for most TCR beta V segments in an earlier analysis. According to a later analysis, most TCR beta chains associated with CMV appeared HLA-restricted.

Primers for the PCR totalled 60 Vbeta and 13 Jbeta. Sequenced by immunoSEQ multiplex PCR; TCRdb stores in-frame clones only, minus some. The sample features 70,000 to 75,000 clones, with 3% to 4% in its top ten. The chain links TRBV4-1 to TRBJ2-7; D may be TRBD2 (5 bases). The material sequenced was PBMCs. The clonotype comes from a female donor in good health and CMV-seropositive. CDR3 DNA: TGCGCCAGCAGCCACCAAACGGGGTTAGCCTACGAGCAGTACTTC. It is translated as CASSHQTGLAYEQYF.